This TCR beta chain originates from a study of blood T cells in healthy people across ages. Study-wide findings and caveats: Strong correlation existed between TCR beta diversity and naive T cell percentage.

Next came a second PCR, run for about 6 to 11 cycles, which used a sample-barcoded 5' primer along with a J-beta primer mix. TCRdb analysed the 5' RACE reads with MiXCR anew, one entry per CDR3 protein. The table shows some 640,000 distinct CDR3 sequences, with 45% to 50% occurring only once. Germline V CDR1 and CDR2: SQVTM, ANQGSEA. The V segment lost 6 bases and the J segment 4 bases; nucleotides outside the gene matches: 9. CDR3 length equals 14 residues. This clonotype showed up just a few times. What it binds is unknown. The V call is TRBV29-1, the J call TRBJ1-2; the match to TRBD1 covers 9 bases. This sequence was found in a woman aged 60-70 years in good health. The specimen was blood. The CDR3 sequence: CSVAPGTGSYGYTF. CDR3 sequence (DNA): TGCAGCGTGGCCCCCGGGACAGGGTCCTATGGCTACACCTTC.